The source of this T cell receptor (beta chain) is a study of vaccination and CD4 T cells after COVID-19. Study information: Blood was drawn a median around 70 days post second dose, range 14 to 241.

Regarding treatment: 10-day PBMC culture with coronavirus spike peptide pools or control peptides (ViraFEST assay). The unexposed donor's CD4+ T cells were collected before the COVID-19 pandemic (2011-2018). This clonotype was observed a handful of times. Its target is unknown. Oncomine TCR Beta short-read sequencing was applied to DNA from cultured CD4+ T cells. Genomic DNA from cultured CD4+ T cells was extracted. Each CDR3 protein gets one entry after TCRdb re-called the PCR reads with MiXCR. The sample holds 6,500 to 8,000 distinct CDR3 sequences, around 30% seen once. This sequence originates from a human donor in good health. The sample was CD4+ T cells from blood, cultured in vitro.

CDR3 sequence reads: CASSEGVVGANVLTF. For the CDR3, the DNA is TGTGCCAGCAGTGAAGGGGTTGTAGGGGCCAACGTCCTGACTTTC. The rearrangement uses TRBV6-1 and TRBJ2-6; D gene uncertain. Germline assignment: CDR1 MNHNS and CDR2 SASEGT. The CDR3 is 15 amino acids. V was cut by 1 base and J by 4 bases, with 8 bases left in between.